This TCR beta chain was recorded in a study of blood T cells in healthy people across ages. CDR3 length: 15 amino acids. Germline V gene data show CDR1 as LGHDT and CDR2 as YNNKEL (reference sequence). V lost 1 base to trimming and J lost 10 bases; unmatched junction nucleotides: 8. A sample-barcoded 5' primer and a J-beta primer mix were used in a second PCR of about 7 to 12 cycles. Each cDNA molecule received a tag from a template-switch adaptor that had 12 random nucleotides. Every sample gave at least 3 million paired-end reads containing CDR3. From the 5' RACE reads, TCRdb called clonotypes with MiXCR, one entry per CDR3 protein. The table has about 800,000 distinct CDR3 sequences, 58% seen once; the top ten hold around 20%. Those donating, healthy Caucasian individuals from Russia, were aged roughly 6 to 90. Drawn from each donor were ten milliliters of peripheral blood.

The chain has TRBV3-1 and TRBJ2-4, with TRBD1 matching 9 bases. The sequencing input was blood. The clonotype originates from a man in his thirties or forties in good health. CDR3: CASSQVLGDRGIQYF. For the CDR3, the DNA is TGTGCCAGCAGCCAAGTGTTGGGAGACAGGGGGATTCAGTACTTC.